Listed below are T cell receptor beta chains from one sample, sequenced in a study of neoadjuvant anti-PD-1 for oral cavity cancer. Data came from immunoSEQ multiplex PCR; TCRdb stores just in-frame clones and leaves some out. The data hold 13,000 to 15,000 clones, with around 70% observed a single time. The sample consisted of PBMCs, taken before nivolumab (anti-PD-1) treatment. These receptors were collected from a person between 40 and 85 years old with oral cavity squamous cell carcinoma. CDR3s include the opening cysteine and the closing phenylalanine or tryptophan. Fields, in order: D gene, J gene, V gene, clone size, CDR3 DNA, CDR3 protein. The D gene is left open where the match is weak. Only some rows state a clone size, as once, few, many or a class for expanded clones.

>NA|TRBJ2-7|TRBV30|NA
TGTGCCTGGAGCCAACAGGGTTACGAGCAGTACTTC
CAWSQQGYEQYF
>NA|TRBJ2-7|TRBV29-1|NA
TGCAGCGTTGAAGTCTACTACGAGCAGTACTTC
CSVEVYYEQYF
>TRBD1|TRBJ2-7|TRBV27|NA
TGTGCCAGCAGTTCCACCCCGGGACAGGGTGCGGCCGAGCAGTACTTC
CASSSTPGQGAAEQYF
>NA|TRBJ2-3|TRBV4-1|NA
TGCGCCAGCAGCCAAGATATGGTCCCCACAGATACGCAGTATTTT
CASSQDMVPTDTQYF
>NA|TRBJ2-7|TRBV27|few
TGTGCCAGCAGTTTGGCGGGTGGCGTTTACGAGCAGTACTTC
CASSLAGGVYEQYF
>TRBD1|TRBJ2-7|TRBV28|NA
TGTGCCAGCAGTCCAGGGACAGGAGCCTACGAGCAGTACTTC
CASSPGTGAYEQYF
>NA|TRBJ2-3|TRBV6-5|NA
TGTGCCAGCAGTAGGGGGGGGGCAGATACGCAGTATTTT
CASSRGGADTQYF
>TRBD1|TRBJ1-4|TRBV7-9|NA
TGTGCCAGCAGCTTAGGTCGGACAGGGGGCGGAAAACTGTTTTTT
CASSLGRTGGGKLFF
>TRBD1|TRBJ2-2|TRBV6-1|few
TGTGCCAGCAGATGGGACAGGGCCAACGGGGAGCTGTTTTTT
CASRWDRANGELFF
>NA|TRBJ2-7|TRBV7-6|NA
TGTGCCAGCAGCCTTACCGGCTACGAGCAGTACTTC
CASSLTGYEQYF
>TRBD2|TRBJ2-1|TRBV2|once
TGTGCCAGCAAGTTGACTAGCGGAGCCAGGGATGAGCAGTTCTTC
CASKLTSGARDEQFF
>NA|TRBJ2-5|TRBV5-1|NA
TGCGCCAGCAGCTTGGGCCTTGGACAGCTCCAAGAGACCCAGTACTTC
CASSLGLGQLQETQYF
>TRBD2|TRBJ2-3|TRBV9|NA
TGTGCCAGCAGCGAACGACTAGCGGTGGACACAGATACGCAGTATTTT
CASSERLAVDTDTQYF
>TRBD1|TRBJ1-2|TRBV19|NA
TGTGCCAGTACCAGTGGAGCTGGGACAGGGGGCTATGGCTACACCTTC
CASTSGAGTGGYGYTF
>NA|TRBJ1-2|TRBV7-9|NA
TGTGCCAGCAGCCAACAACAGAGGGATGGCTACACCTTC
CASSQQQRDGYTF
>NA|TRBJ1-2|TRBV10-2|NA
TGCGCCAGCAGTGTAAACAGGGATACCTATGGCTACACCTTC
CASSVNRDTYGYTF
>NA|TRBJ2-1|TRBV10-3|few
TGTGCCATCAAATCAGACAGGAGCATCTACAATGAGCAGTTCTTC
CAIKSDRSIYNEQFF
>NA|TRBJ1-2|TRBV28|NA
TGTGCCAGCAGTACAGGGTCTGGCTACACCTTC
CASSTGSGYTF
>TRBD1|TRBJ2-5|TRBV6-6|NA
TGTGCCAGCAGTTACACCCTGGACAGGGGAGGTGAGACCCAGTACTTC
CASSYTLDRGGETQYF
>NA|TRBJ2-1|TRBV5-1|NA
TGCGCCAGCAGCTTGTCGTACTACCAAGCCAATGAGCAGTTCTTC
CASSLSYYQANEQFF
>NA|TRBJ1-2|TRBV28|few
TGTGCCAGCAGTTCACCGCTCAGGGACAAGCCTTATAAGAACTATGGCTACACCTTC
CASSSPLRDKPYKNYGYTF
>NA|TRBJ1-1|TRBV5-4|NA
TGTGCCAGCAGCTTCAACACTGAAGCTTTCTTT
CASSFNTEAFF
>NA|TRBJ1-1|TRBV7-3|NA
TGTGCCAGCAGCCCAGGGGCTGACACTGAAGCTTTCTTT
CASSPGADTEAFF
>TRBD1|TRBJ1-2|TRBV2|NA
TGTGCCAGCAGTGAAGGGACAGGAAATAACTATGGCTACACCTTC
CASSEGTGNNYGYTF
>NA|TRBJ2-2|TRBV5-1|few
TGCGCCAGCACCGCGGCGGGACTGGCGAACACCGGGGAGCTGTTTTTT
CASTAAGLANTGELFF
>NA|TRBJ2-1|TRBV7-9|NA
TGTGCCAGCAGCTTGCGGGCTCCCTACAATGAGCAGTTCTTC
CASSLRAPYNEQFF
>NA|TRBJ2-2|TRBV28|NA
TGTGCCAGCAGGGACTCCTTTGCCGGGGAGCTGTTTTTT
CASRDSFAGELFF
>NA|TRBJ2-1|TRBV11-1|NA
TGTGCCAGCAGCTTATATCCCCAGATCCGGGAGCAGTTCTTC
CASSLYPQIREQFF
>NA|TRBJ2-6|TRBV19|NA
TGTGCCAGTAAGTGGGGCTCTGGGGCCAACGTCCTGACTTTC
CASKWGSGANVLTF
>NA|TRBJ2-2|TRBV9|NA
TGTGCCAGCAGCGTACAAACGGGACGAAACACCGGGGAGCTGTTTTTT
CASSVQTGRNTGELFF
>TRBD1|TRBJ1-1|TRBV2|NA
TGTGCCAGTGGACAGGGAAACATCAACAATGAAGCTTTCTTT
CASGQGNINNEAFF
>TRBD1|TRBJ2-7|TRBV19|NA
TGTGCCAGTAGTTTAAACCCGGGACAGGGGTACGAGCAGTACTTC
CASSLNPGQGYEQYF
>TRBD1|TRBJ1-1|TRBV6-5|once
TGTGCCAGCAGCCTGGGACAGGGGACTGAAGCTTTCTTT
CASSLGQGTEAFF
>NA|TRBJ2-2|TRBV15|NA
TGTGCCACCAGCACAGACAGGCCATACACCGGGGAGCTGTTTTTT
CATSTDRPYTGELFF
>NA|TRBJ1-1|TRBV5-1|few
TGCGCCAGCAGCCTCACCCAGGGGTACGGCACTGAAGCTTTCTTT
CASSLTQGYGTEAFF
>NA|TRBJ2-7|TRBV7-8|NA
TGTGCCAGCAGCCTAACAGGGTGGACCTACGAGCAGTACTTC
CASSLTGWTYEQYF
>NA|TRBJ2-3|TRBV7-2|few
TGTGCCAGCAGCCTAGGAGGCGCGGGAGATACGCAGTATTTT
CASSLGGAGDTQYF
>NA|TRBJ2-3|TRBV30|NA
TGTGCCTGGTCTAGAGACGGGGAGACCACAGATACGCAGTATTTT
CAWSRDGETTDTQYF
>NA|TRBJ1-5|TRBV19|NA
TGTGCCAGTAGTATCGGGGAGCAGCCCCAGCATTTT
CASSIGEQPQHF
>TRBD1|TRBJ1-1|TRBV11-2|NA
TGTGCCAGCAGCTTTAAGCCGGGACAGCCACAGAACACTGAAGCTTTCTTT
CASSFKPGQPQNTEAFF
>NA|TRBJ2-5|TRBV6-4|few
TGTGCCAGCAGTGTCGAGCCTCGGGAGACCCAGTACTTC
CASSVEPRETQYF
>NA|TRBJ1-6|TRBV4-1|NA
TGCGCCAGCACCTGGACCCCGAAAAATTCACCCCTCCACTTT
CASTWTPKNSPLHF
>TRBD1|TRBJ1-1|TRBV5-5|NA
TGTGCCAGCAGCTCCGGGACAGGGGCCTCAACGGGTGAAGCTTTCTTT
CASSSGTGASTGEAFF
>NA|TRBJ2-3|TRBV11-1|NA
TGTGCCAGCAGCTTAGGGGGGGGACAGGTCACAGATACGCAGTATTTT
CASSLGGGQVTDTQYF
>NA|TRBJ2-1|TRBV29-1|NA
TGCAGCGTTGTTTCGATTAATGAGCAGTTCTTC
CSVVSINEQFF
>TRBD1|TRBJ1-6|TRBV6-5|few
TGTGCCAGCAGTTATTCCCGGACAGGGGACTCACCCCTCCACTTT
CASSYSRTGDSPLHF
>TRBD2|TRBJ2-7|TRBV7-9|NA
TGTGCCAGCAGCCAAGCGGGATCCTCCTACGAGCAGTACTTC
CASSQAGSSYEQYF
>NA|TRBJ2-5|TRBV27|few
TGTGCCAGCAGTTTTCAGGCAGGAAGAGAGACCCAGTACTTC
CASSFQAGRETQYF
>NA|TRBJ1-3|TRBV11-2|NA
TGTGCCAGCACCGGGGCGAAGGGGGCTGGAAACACCATATATTTT
CASTGAKGAGNTIYF
>NA|TRBJ2-5|TRBV25-1|NA
TGTGCCAGCAGTGAGATAATGAGGGAGACCCAGTACTTC
CASSEIMRETQYF
>NA|TRBJ1-2|TRBV29-1|NA
TGCAGCGTGGCGTCGCGAGGGCCTCACTATGGCTACACCTTC
CSVASRGPHYGYTF
>NA|TRBJ2-1|TRBV9|NA
TGTGCCAGCAGCGTAGAATTAGCTACCTACAATGAGCAGTTCTTC
CASSVELATYNEQFF
>NA|TRBJ1-3|TRBV9|NA
TGTGCCAGCAGCGTAACAGGGACCGGAAACACCATATATTTT
CASSVTGTGNTIYF